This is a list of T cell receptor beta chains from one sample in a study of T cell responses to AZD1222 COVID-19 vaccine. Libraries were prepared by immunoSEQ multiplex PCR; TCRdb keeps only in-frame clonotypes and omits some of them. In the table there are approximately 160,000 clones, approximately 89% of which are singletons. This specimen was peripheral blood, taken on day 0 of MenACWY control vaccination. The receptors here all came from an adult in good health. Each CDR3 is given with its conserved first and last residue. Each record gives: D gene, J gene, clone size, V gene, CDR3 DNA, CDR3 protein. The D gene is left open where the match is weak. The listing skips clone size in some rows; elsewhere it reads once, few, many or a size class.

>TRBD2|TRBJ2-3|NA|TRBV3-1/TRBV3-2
TGTGCCAGCAGGGCTAGCGGGGACGGCACAGATACGCAGTATTTT
CASRASGDGTDTQYF
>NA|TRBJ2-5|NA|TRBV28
TGTGCCAGCAGTAAGAGACAGGCCGAGACCCAGTACTTC
CASSKRQAETQYF
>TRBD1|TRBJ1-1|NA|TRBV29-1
TGCAGCGGTAGACAGGGGAACACTGAAGCTTTCTTT
CSGRQGNTEAFF
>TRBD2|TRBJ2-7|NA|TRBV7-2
TGTGCCAGCAGCTTTCGGACTAGCGCACACGAGCAGTACTTC
CASSFRTSAHEQYF
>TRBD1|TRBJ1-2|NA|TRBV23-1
TGCGCCAGCAGTCAAACCGGGACAGCCTTCTATGGCTACACCTTC
CASSQTGTAFYGYTF
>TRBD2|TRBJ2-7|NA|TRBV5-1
TGCGCCAGCAGCGCGAGGACTAGCGCGAGTTCCTACGAGCAGTACTTC
CASSARTSASSYEQYF
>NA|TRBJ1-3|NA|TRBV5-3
TGTGCCAGAAGCTTGAGCTCTGGAAACACCATATATTTT
CARSLSSGNTIYF
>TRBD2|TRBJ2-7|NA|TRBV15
TGTGCCACCAGCAGAGGGGGACTAGCGGGAGAGGGTGACGAGCAGTACTTC
CATSRGGLAGEGDEQYF
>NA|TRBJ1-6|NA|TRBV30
TGTGCCTGGAGGGGAGGGATCTATAATTCACCCCTCCACTTT
CAWRGGIYNSPLHF
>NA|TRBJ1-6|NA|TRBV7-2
TGTGCCAGCAGCCTGCCCACTCGTTTGAATTCACCCCTCCACTTT
CASSLPTRLNSPLHF
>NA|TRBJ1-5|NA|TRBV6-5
TGTGCCAGCAGTCGGGACGTGACAAGCAATCAGCCCCAGCATTTT
CASSRDVTSNQPQHF
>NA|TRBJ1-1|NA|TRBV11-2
TGTGCCAGCAGCCCCTCCTCAACAGGGTTGAACACTGAAGCTTTCTTT
CASSPSSTGLNTEAFF
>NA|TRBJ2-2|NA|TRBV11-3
TGTGCCAGCAGCTTATCCGGGACCGGGGAGCTGTTTTTT
CASSLSGTGELFF
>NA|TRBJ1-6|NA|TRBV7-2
TGTGCCAGCAGCTTAGCTGACATTAGCTCCTATAATTCACCCCTCCACTTT
CASSLADISSYNSPLHF
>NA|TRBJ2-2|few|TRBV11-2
TGTGCCAGCCGAGAATGGGGGACCGGGGAGCTGTTTTTT
CASREWGTGELFF
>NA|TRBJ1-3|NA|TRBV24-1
TGTGCCACCAGTGACTATACCGGGACCATATATTTT
CATSDYTGTIYF
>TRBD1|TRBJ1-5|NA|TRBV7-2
TGTGCCAGCAGCCCGGGACAGGGGCGGCCCCAGCATTTT
CASSPGQGRPQHF
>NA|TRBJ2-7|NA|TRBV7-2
TGTGCCAGCAGCTTAATGACGGTCGGGGTTGGAGGGGGCGAGCAGTACTTC
CASSLMTVGVGGGEQYF
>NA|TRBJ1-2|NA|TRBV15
TGTGCCACCAGCAGCGGGAGAGGTAACTATGGCTACACCTTC
CATSSGRGNYGYTF
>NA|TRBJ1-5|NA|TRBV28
TGTGCCAGCAGTCCCGTCAATCAGCCCCAGCATTTT
CASSPVNQPQHF
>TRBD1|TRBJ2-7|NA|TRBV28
TGTGCCAGCAGTTTACTATCGGGGACAGTCACCTACGAGCAGTACTTC
CASSLLSGTVTYEQYF
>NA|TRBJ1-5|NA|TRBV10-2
TGCGCCAGCACAACGGGCAATCAGCCCCAGCATTTT
CASTTGNQPQHF
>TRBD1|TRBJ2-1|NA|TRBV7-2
TGTGCCAGCAGCTTCCAGGGGGAAGAATCCCATGAGCAGTTCTTC
CASSFQGEESHEQFF
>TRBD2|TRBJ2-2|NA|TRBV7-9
TGTGCCAGCAGCGTTGGGACTAGCGTTTTCACCGGGGAGCTGTTTTTT
CASSVGTSVFTGELFF
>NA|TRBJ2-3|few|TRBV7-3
TGTGCCAGCAGCTTAGTAGCGGCTAAGGTAGATACGCAGTATTTT
CASSLVAAKVDTQYF
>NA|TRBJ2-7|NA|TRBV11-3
TGTGCCAGCAGCTTAAGAGACAGCCCCTACGAGCAGTACTTC
CASSLRDSPYEQYF
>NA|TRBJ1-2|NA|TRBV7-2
TGTGCCAGCAGCTTAGTACCTTCCGGGGGGGATAGCTATGGCTACACCTTC
CASSLVPSGGDSYGYTF
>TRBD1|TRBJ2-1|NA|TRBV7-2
TGTGCCAGCAGCTTAGCCTCAACAGGGGTGAATGAGCAGTTCTTC
CASSLASTGVNEQFF
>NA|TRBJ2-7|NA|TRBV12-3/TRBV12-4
TGTGCCAGCAGAAAGTACCACGAGCAGTACTTC
CASRKYHEQYF
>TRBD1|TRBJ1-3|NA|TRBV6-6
TGTGCCAGCAGATCAACAGGGGGACGAGGAAACACCATATATTTT
CASRSTGGRGNTIYF
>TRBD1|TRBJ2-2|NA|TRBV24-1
TGTGCCACCAGTGAAACCGGGACAGGAAAGCCCGGGGAGCTGTTTTTT
CATSETGTGKPGELFF
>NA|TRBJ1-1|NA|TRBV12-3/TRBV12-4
TGTGCCAGCAGCAAAACCTCGAACACTGAAGCTTTCTTT
CASSKTSNTEAFF
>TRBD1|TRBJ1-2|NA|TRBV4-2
TGTGCCAGCAGCCCGGGAGGGGGCAATGGCTACACCTTC
CASSPGGGNGYTF
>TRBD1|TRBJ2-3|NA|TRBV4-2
TGTGCCAGCAGCCAAGTGGGGGACAGTGCGGATACGCAGTATTTT
CASSQVGDSADTQYF
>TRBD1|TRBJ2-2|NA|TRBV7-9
TGTGCCAGCAGCTTACCGGGACAGAAGTATCACGGGGAGCTGTTTTTT
CASSLPGQKYHGELFF
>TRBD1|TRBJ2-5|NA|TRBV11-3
TGTGCCAGCAGAGTTCGGACAGGTGAAGAGACCCAGTACTTC
CASRVRTGEETQYF
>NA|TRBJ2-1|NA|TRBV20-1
TGCAGTGCTAGTGGGTATTCCTACAATGAGCAGTTCTTC
CSASGYSYNEQFF
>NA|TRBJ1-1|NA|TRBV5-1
TGCGCCAGCAGCTTGGAATCGAAGGCGAACACTGAAGCTTTCTTT
CASSLESKANTEAFF
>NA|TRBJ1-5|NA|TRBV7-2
TGTGCCAGCAGCTTAAAAGCTCTTAGCAATCAGCCCCAGCATTTT
CASSLKALSNQPQHF
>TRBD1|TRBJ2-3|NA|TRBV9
TGTGCCAGCAGCGCGCCCGGGACAGGGGGAGATACGCAGTATTTT
CASSAPGTGGDTQYF
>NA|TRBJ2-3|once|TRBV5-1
TGCGCCAGCAGCACCGGAACACACGCAGATACGCAGTATTTT
CASSTGTHADTQYF
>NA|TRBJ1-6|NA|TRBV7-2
TGTGCCAGCAGCTTACGGTTCGGGCTATATAATTCACCCCTCCACTTT
CASSLRFGLYNSPLHF
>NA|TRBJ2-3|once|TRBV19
TGTGCCAGTAGTATAAGTCTTGCTAGCACAGATACGCAGTATTTT
CASSISLASTDTQYF
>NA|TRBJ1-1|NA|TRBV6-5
TGTGCCAGCATTGGAACTGCGAACACTGAAGCTTTCTTT
CASIGTANTEAFF
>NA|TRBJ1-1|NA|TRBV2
TGTGCCAGCAGTGAATACGGGGAGACTGAAGCTTTCTTT
CASSEYGETEAFF
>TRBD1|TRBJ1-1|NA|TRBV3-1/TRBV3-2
TGTGCCAGCAGCCGCACAGGGGGCACTGAAGCTTTCTTT
CASSRTGGTEAFF
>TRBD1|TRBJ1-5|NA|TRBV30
TGTGCCTGGAGTGTACGAGGACAGGGTGGTCAGCCCCAGCATTTT
CAWSVRGQGGQPQHF
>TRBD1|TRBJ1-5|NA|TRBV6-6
TGTGCCAGCACCAACCCCACGACAGGGGGACATCAGCCCCAGCATTTT
CASTNPTTGGHQPQHF
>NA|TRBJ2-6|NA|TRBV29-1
TGCAGCGTTCGACAGGATCCTTCTGGGGCCAACGTCCTGACTTTC
CSVRQDPSGANVLTF
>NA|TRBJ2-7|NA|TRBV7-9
TGTGCCAGCAGCTTAGGGTCAAACGAGCAGTACTTC
CASSLGSNEQYF
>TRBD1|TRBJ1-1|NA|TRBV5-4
TGTGCCAGCAGCCCTGGACAGGGGGGTGTGGACACTGAAGCTTTCTTT
CASSPGQGGVDTEAFF
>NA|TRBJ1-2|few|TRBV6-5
TGTGCCAGCAGACGGGATGGGGGTAACTATGGCTACACCTTC
CASRRDGGNYGYTF